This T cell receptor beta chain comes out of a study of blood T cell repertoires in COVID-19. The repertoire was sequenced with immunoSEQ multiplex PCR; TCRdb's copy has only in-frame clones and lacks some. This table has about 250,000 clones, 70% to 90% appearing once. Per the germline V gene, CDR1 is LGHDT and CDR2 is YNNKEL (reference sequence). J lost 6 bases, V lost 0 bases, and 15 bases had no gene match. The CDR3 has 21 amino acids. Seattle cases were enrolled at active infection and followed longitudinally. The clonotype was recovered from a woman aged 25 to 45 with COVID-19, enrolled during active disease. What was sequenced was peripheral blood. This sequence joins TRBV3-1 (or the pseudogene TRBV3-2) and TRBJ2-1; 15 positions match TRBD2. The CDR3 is CASSQDGAPGLAGGSPNEQFF. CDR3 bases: TGTGCCAGCAGCCAAGATGGGGCACCGGGACTAGCGGGGGGAAGCCCCAATGAGCAGTTCTTC.